The 6 T cell receptor beta chains below were found in one sample sequenced in a study of shared clonotypes between healthy human individuals. Naive-designated CD8 cells lacked CD45RO, were positively enriched for CCR7, and omitted terminally differentiated effector memory CD45RA+ cells. Sequencing was performed with immunoSEQ multiplex PCR; in TCRdb, only in-frame clones are kept and a portion is missing. The sample consists of millions of clones, over 85% of them appearing once. The specimen sequenced was naive CD8+ T cells sorted from blood. The receptors stem from a man aged 18 to 35 in good health.

The V and J genes are TRBV19 and TRBJ2-1, with TRBD2 matching 10 bases. V lost 2 bases, J lost 8 bases, and 15 bases stayed unmatched. This CDR3 is 18 amino acids long. Germline V gene data show CDR1 as LNHDA and CDR2 as SQIVND (reference sequence). CDR3 protein: CASSILVSSGSSSDEQFF. CDR3 bases: TGTGCCAGTAGTATATTGGTCTCTAGCGGGAGTAGCAGCGATGAGCAGTTCTTC.

The rearrangement uses TRBV27 and TRBJ2-5; 8 bases match TRBD1. The germline V gene encodes CDR1 MNHEY and CDR2 SMNVEV (reference sequence). The CDR3 length is 12 residues. V dropped 8 bases and J dropped 4; count of bases not matched to a gene: 3. The CDR3 region is CASGQGLETQYF. CDR3 in DNA: TGTGCCAGCGGACAGGGACTAGAGACCCAGTACTTC.

This chain uses TRBV11-2 with TRBJ2-1, with 11 bases matching TRBD2. From germline, CDR1 is SGHAT and CDR2 FQNNGV. Germline trimming cut 4 bases from V and 6 bases from J; bases unmatched to any gene: 5. The CDR3 is made up of 15 amino acids. CDR3: CASSSSGGYANEQFF. CDR3 DNA sequence: TGTGCCAGCAGCTCTAGCGGGGGGTATGCCAATGAGCAGTTCTTC.

The chain joins TRBV7-2 to TRBJ1-2; 9 bases fit TRBD1. The CDR3 spans 15 residues. Germline V gives CDR1 SGHTA, CDR2 FQGNSA. The V and J ends lost 2 bases and 6 bases, in that order; junction bases with no gene match: 7. The CDR3 DNA reads as TGTGCCAGCAGCTTACTGGACAGGGGTTTCAATGGCTACACCTTC. Protein product: CASSLLDRGFNGYTF.

This chain links TRBV28 with TRBJ1-1; 7 bases map to TRBD1. From germline, CDR1 is MDHEN and CDR2 SYDVKM. There are 14 residues in the CDR3. The V segment lost 5 bases and the J segment 7 bases; nucleotides outside the gene matches: 10. The CDR3 sequence is CASSLLGQQGEAFF. The CDR3 region has the DNA TGTGCCAGCAGTCTCCTGGGACAGCAAGGTGAAGCTTTCTTT.

This chain links TRBV2 with TRBJ2-1; maybe TRBD2 (5 bases). Germline-derived CDR1 and CDR2 are SNHLY and FYNNEI. Trimming cost V 0 bases and J 4 bases, with 19 bases left between them. The CDR3 is 18 amino acids. CDR3 DNA: TGTGCCAGCAGTGAAGCACGAGTCCTTAGCGAGAAGTACAATGAGCAGTTCTTC. Translation: CASSEARVLSEKYNEQFF.